This TCR beta chain was obtained from a study of T cell changes during pregnancy in multiple sclerosis. The germline CDR1 and CDR2 sequences are MNHEY and SMNVEV (reference sequence). The V and J ends lost 0 bases and 1 base respectively, with 7 bases between them. The CDR3 length is 14 residues. Only in-frame clones appear in the TCRdb table, and some are missing; sequencing was by immunoSEQ multiplex PCR. The data hold some 130,000 clones, with 90% to 96% observed a single time. The sequencing used peripheral blood, collected after pregnancy. The rearrangement joins TRBV27 to TRBJ2-7; D is possibly TRBD1 (6 bases). This receptor was taken from a female donor with multiple sclerosis, enrolled in a pregnancy study. The CDR3 DNA reads as TGTGCCAGCAGTTTATCGGGGGCTTCCTACGAGCAGTACTTC. It yields the protein CASSLSGASYEQYF.